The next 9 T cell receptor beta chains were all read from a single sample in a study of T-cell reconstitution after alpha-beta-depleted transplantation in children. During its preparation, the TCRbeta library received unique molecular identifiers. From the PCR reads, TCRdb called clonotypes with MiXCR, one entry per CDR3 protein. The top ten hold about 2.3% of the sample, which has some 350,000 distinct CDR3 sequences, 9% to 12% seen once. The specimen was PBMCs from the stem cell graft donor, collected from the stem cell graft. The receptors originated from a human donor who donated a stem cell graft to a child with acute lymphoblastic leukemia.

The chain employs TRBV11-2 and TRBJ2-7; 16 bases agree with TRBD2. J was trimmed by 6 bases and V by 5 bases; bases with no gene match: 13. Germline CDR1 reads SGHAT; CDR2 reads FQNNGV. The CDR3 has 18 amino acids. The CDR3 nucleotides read TGTGCCAGCAGCCAACAGATCGGGACTAGCGGGAGGGGGAGCGAGCAGTACTTC. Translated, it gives CASSQQIGTSGRGSEQYF. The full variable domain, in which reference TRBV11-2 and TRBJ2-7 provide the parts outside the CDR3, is EAGVAQSPRYKIIEKRQSVAFWCNPISGHATLYWYQQILGQGPKLLIQFQNNGVVDDSQLPKDRFSAERLKGVDSTLKIQPAKLEDSAVYLCASSQQIGTSGRGSEQYFGPGTRLTVT.

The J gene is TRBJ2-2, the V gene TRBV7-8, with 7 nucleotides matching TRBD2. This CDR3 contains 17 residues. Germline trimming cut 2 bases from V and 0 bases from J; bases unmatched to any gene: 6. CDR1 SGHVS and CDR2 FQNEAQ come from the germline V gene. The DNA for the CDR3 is TGTGCCAGCAGCTTAAGGAGCGGGACGACGAACACCGGGGAGCTGTTTTTT. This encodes CASSLRSGTTNTGELFF.

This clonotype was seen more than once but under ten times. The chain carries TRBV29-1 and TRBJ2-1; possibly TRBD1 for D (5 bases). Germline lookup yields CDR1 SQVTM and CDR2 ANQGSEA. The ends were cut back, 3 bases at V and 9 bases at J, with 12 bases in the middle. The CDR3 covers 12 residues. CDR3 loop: CSVDYRLSEQFF. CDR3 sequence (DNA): TGCAGCGTTGACTACAGGCTGAGTGAGCAGTTCTTC.

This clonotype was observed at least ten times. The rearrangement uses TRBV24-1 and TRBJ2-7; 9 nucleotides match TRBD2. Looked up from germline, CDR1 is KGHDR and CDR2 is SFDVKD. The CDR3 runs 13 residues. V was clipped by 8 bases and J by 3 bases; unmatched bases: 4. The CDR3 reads CATMAGGGYEQYF. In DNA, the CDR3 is TGTGCCACCATGGCGGGAGGGGGCTACGAGCAGTACTTC.

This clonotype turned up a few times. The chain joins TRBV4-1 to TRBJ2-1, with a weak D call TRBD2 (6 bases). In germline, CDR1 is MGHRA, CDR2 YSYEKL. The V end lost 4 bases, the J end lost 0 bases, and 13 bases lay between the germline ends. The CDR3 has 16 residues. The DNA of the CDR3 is TGCGCCAGCAGCCCTTTAGCGGTTAGCTCCTACAATGAGCAGTTCTTC. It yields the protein CASSPLAVSSYNEQFF.

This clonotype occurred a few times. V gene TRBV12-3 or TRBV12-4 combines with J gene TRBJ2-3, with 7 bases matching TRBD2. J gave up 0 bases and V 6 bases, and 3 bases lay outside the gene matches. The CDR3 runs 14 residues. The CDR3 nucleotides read TGTGCCAGCAGGCGGACTAGAAGCACAGATACGCAGTATTTT. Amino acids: CASRRTRSTDTQYF.

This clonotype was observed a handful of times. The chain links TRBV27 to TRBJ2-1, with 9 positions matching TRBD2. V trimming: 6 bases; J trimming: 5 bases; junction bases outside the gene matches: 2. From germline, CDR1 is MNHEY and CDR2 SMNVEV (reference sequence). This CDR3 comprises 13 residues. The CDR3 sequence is CASRGLADNEQFF. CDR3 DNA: TGTGCCAGCAGGGGACTAGCCGACAATGAGCAGTTCTTC.

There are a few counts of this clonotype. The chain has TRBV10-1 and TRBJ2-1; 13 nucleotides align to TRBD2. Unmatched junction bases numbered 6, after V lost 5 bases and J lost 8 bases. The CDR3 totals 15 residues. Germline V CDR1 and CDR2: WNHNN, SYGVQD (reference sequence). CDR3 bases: TGCGCCAGCAGTTCGACTAGCGGGAGGAGCGATGAGCAGTTCTTC. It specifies CASSSTSGRSDEQFF.

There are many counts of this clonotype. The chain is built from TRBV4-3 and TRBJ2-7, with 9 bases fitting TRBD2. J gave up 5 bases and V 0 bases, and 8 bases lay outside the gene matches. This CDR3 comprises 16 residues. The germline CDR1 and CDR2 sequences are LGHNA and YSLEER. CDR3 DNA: TGCGCCAGCAGCCAAGATCTCGCGGGAGGGTGGAACGAGCAGTACTTC. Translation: CASSQDLAGGWNEQYF.